This record covers a single TCR beta chain. This record comes from a study of blood T cells in healthy people across ages. Sample-barcoded 5' priming and a J-beta primer mix drove a second PCR of about 7 to 12 cycles. TCRdb re-called the 5' RACE reads through MiXCR, storing one row per CDR3 protein. The table shows around 700,000 distinct CDR3 sequences, with approximately 25% occurring only once. The CDR3 totals 15 residues. CDR1 is MDHEN, CDR2 SYDVKM, per germline. The junction had 9 bases not matched to a gene; V was cut back by 7 bases and J by 7 bases. These records were also assigned to another study, of T cells of mothers and their children. As that report states: Several million TCR beta reads per child versus over 9 million per mother.

The V call is TRBV28, the J call TRBJ1-5; 11 bases agree with TRBD1. The clonotype comes from a boy aged 10-17 years in good health. Sequencing input: blood. The CDR3 nucleotides read TGTGCCAGCATACCCGGGACAGGGGGTAGACAGCCCCAGCATTTT. Its protein product is CASIPGTGGRQPQHF. Full variable domain (missing parts from reference TRBV28 and TRBJ1-5): DVKVTQSSRYLVKRTGEKVFLECVQDMDHENMFWYRQDPGLGLRLIYFSYDVKMKEKGDIPEGYSVSREKKERFSLILESASTNQTSMYLCASIPGTGGRQPQHFGDGTRLSIL.